These 25 T cell receptor beta chains were all obtained from the same sample, sequenced in a study of blood T cell repertoires in COVID-19. Generated by immunoSEQ multiplex PCR, the TCRdb table keeps only in-frame clones and is missing some. The sample holds about 250,000 clones, nearly 90% seen once. The source material was peripheral blood. These receptors were obtained from a man younger than 30 with active or convalescent COVID-19.

The chain combines TRBV24-1 with TRBJ1-3, with D hard to call. The CDR3 has 13 residues. Between the trimmed V and J ends, which lost 5 bases and 3 bases, there was a span of 7 bases. Germline V gene lookup returns CDR1 KGHDR and CDR2 SFDVKD. The CDR3 DNA follows: TGTGCCACCAGTGTAACGGGTGGAAACACCATATATTTT. It yields the protein CATSVTGGNTIYF.

The rearrangement joins TRBV19 to TRBJ2-1; 8 nucleotides agree with TRBD1. The V gene's germline CDR1 is LNHDA and CDR2 SQIVND (reference sequence). There are 12 residues in the CDR3. Trimming took 6 bases from V and 9 from J; bases not matched to a gene: 4. The CDR3 nucleotides are TGTGCCAGTAGCCCACAGGGGGTTGAGCAGTTCTTC. It specifies CASSPQGVEQFF.

This clone was detected once. J is TRBJ2-5 and V is TRBV12-3 or TRBV12-4; D is perhaps TRBD1 (6 bases). The CDR3 has 13 amino acids. The ends were cut back, 3 bases at V and 4 bases at J, with 9 bases in the middle. CDR3 bases: TGTGCCAGCAGTTTGGCAGGGGCAGAGACCCAGTACTTC. Protein: CASSLAGAETQYF.

The J gene is TRBJ2-7, the V gene TRBV28; 9 bases align to TRBD1. The trim removed 6 bases at V and 7 bases at J, leaving 13 bases unmatched. CDR1 is MDHEN and CDR2 is SYDVKM in the germline V gene. The CDR3 is made up of 15 amino acids. CDR3 in DNA: TGTGCCAGCAGCAATTTACAGGGGGCTCTCATGGAGCAGTACTTC. Amino acid sequence: CASSNLQGALMEQYF.

The V gene is TRBV5-1, the J gene TRBJ1-2; 7 bases agree with TRBD1. CDR3 length equals 15 residues. Trimming removed 4 bases from V and 5 bases from J; junction bases left unmatched: 11. Germline V gives CDR1 SGHRS, CDR2 YFSETQ. CDR3 in DNA: TGCGCCAGCAGCAATCTCAACAGGGGATCGTATGGCTACACCTTC. This gives the protein CASSNLNRGSYGYTF. Full variable domain (missing parts from reference TRBV5-1 and TRBJ1-2): KAGVTQTPRYLIKTRGQQVTLSCSPISGHRSVSWYQQTPGQGLQFLFEYFSETQRNKGNFPGRFSGRQFSNSRSEMNVSTLELGDSALYLCASSNLNRGSYGYTFGSGTRLTVV.

The chain uses TRBV29-1 and TRBJ1-2, with 9 bases aligning to TRBD1. This CDR3 comprises 13 residues. Per germline, CDR1 SQVTM and CDR2 ANQGSEA. Trimming at V came to 2 bases and at J to 8 bases, leaving 6 bases not matched to a gene. The CDR3 is CSVEPDRGRGYTF. The CDR3 coding sequence is TGCAGCGTTGAACCGGACAGGGGAAGGGGCTACACCTTC.

This chain connects TRBV27 to TRBJ2-2; 10 bases fit TRBD2. The junction had 6 bases not matched to a gene; V was cut back by 7 bases and J by 4 bases. The CDR3 contains 15 residues. Germline V gene data show CDR1 as MNHEY and CDR2 as SMNVEV (reference sequence). CDR3 sequence reads: CASKTGLAVTGELFF. The CDR3 nucleotides are TGTGCCAGCAAGACCGGACTAGCGGTCACCGGGGAGCTGTTTTTT.

The rearrangement uses TRBV5-5 and TRBJ1-2; D remains ambiguous. Trimming cost V 6 bases and J 7 bases, with 25 bases left between them. Germline CDR1 SGHKS, CDR2 YYEKEE (reference sequence). The CDR3 sequence is 16 residues long. CDR3 residues: CASTTLGRRLGSGYTF. CDR3 bases: TGTGCCAGCACCACCTTAGGCCGGAGGCTTGGTTCTGGCTACACCTTC.

Only one count was recorded for this clone. This chain links TRBV3-1 (or the pseudogene TRBV3-2) with TRBJ2-7; no definite D call. CDR3 length: 14 amino acids. Germline V gene sequence: CDR1 LGHDT, CDR2 YNNKEL (reference sequence). Deletions cut 1 base from V and 5 bases from J, with 12 bases between. The CDR3, as DNA: TGTGCCAGCAGCCAAGCTGGGCAAGGCAACGAGCAGTACTTC. Translated: CASSQAGQGNEQYF.

This rearrangement joins TRBV10-1 to TRBJ2-7; 8 bases are shared with TRBD2. CDR3 length equals 14 residues. Germline lookup yields CDR1 WNHNN and CDR2 SYGVQD (reference sequence). V shed 5 bases, J shed 3 bases, and the junction held 6 bases outside the gene matches. CDR3 loop: CASSSGGPFYEQYF. The DNA for the CDR3 is TGCGCCAGCAGTTCGGGAGGGCCCTTCTACGAGCAGTACTTC.

This clone was counted only a few times. The V and J genes are TRBV28 and TRBJ2-7, with D tentatively TRBD1 (7 bases). The CDR3 loop spans 15 amino acids. CDR1 and CDR2 (germline): MDHEN, SYDVKM. With 5 bases removed from V and 10 bases from J, the gap between germline ends came to 24 bases. The chain's CDR3 is CASSPGDWEGGEQYF. In DNA, the CDR3 is TGTGCCAGCAGTCCCGGGGACTGGGAAGGGGGCGAACAGTACTTC.

The rearrangement uses TRBV28 and TRBJ1-2; perhaps TRBD1 as D (6 bases). The CDR3 is 13 residues long. CDR1 is MDHEN and CDR2 is SYDVKM in the germline V gene. The V gene lost 3 bases and the J gene lost 8 bases, with 13 bases spanning the gap. The CDR3 DNA reads as TGTGCCAGCAGTTTCTCAGGGGTCCCCGGCTACACCTTC. It translates to CASSFSGVPGYTF.

The J gene is TRBJ2-2, the V gene TRBV9; TRBD2 aligns across 11 bases. CDR3 length: 17 amino acids. Germline loops: CDR1 SGDLS, CDR2 YYNGEE. V was clipped by 1 base and J by 1 base; unmatched bases: 3. This chain's CDR3 is CASSVLAGGLNTGELFF. The CDR3 DNA reads TGTGCCAGCAGCGTACTAGCGGGAGGTCTGAACACCGGGGAGCTGTTTTTT. The whole variable domain, remainder taken from reference TRBV9 and TRBJ2-2, is DSGVTQTPKHLITATGQRVTLRCSPRSGDLSVYWYQQSLDQGLQFLIQYYNGEERAKGNILERFSAQQFPDLHSELNLSSLELGDSALYFCASSVLAGGLNTGELFFGEGSRLTVL.

The chain couples TRBV5-4 to TRBJ2-3; TRBD1 agrees at 7 bases. J lost 3 bases, V lost 4 bases, and 5 bases had no gene match. CDR3 size: 14 residues. From germline, CDR1 is SGHNT and CDR2 YYREEE (reference sequence). The CDR3 sequence is CASSNPTGTDTQYF. In DNA form, the CDR3 reads TGTGCCAGCAGCAACCCGACAGGGACAGATACGCAGTATTTT.

V gene TRBV5-6 combines with J gene TRBJ2-7, with a tentative D call TRBD1 (6 bases). Looked up from germline, CDR1 is SGHDT and CDR2 is YYEEEE. The germline V and J ends were trimmed by 3 bases and 4 bases, with 17 bases remaining between them. This CDR3 has 15 residues. The chain's CDR3 is CASSSDPGQVYEQYF. CDR3 nucleotide sequence: TGTGCCAGCAGCTCAGACCCGGGACAAGTATACGAGCAGTACTTC.

This chain connects TRBV2 to TRBJ2-7; 12 nucleotides agree with TRBD2. The CDR3 extends over 16 amino acids. J gave up 3 bases and V 6 bases, and 9 bases lay outside the gene matches. Germline V lookup: CDR1 SNHLY, CDR2 FYNNEI. The CDR3 DNA reads as TGTGCCAGCAGCTCCGGACTAGCGGGAAATAACTACGAGCAGTACTTC. Protein sequence: CASSSGLAGNNYEQYF.

The chain has TRBV7-2 and TRBJ2-7, with 8 bases fitting TRBD2. Germline V gene sequence: CDR1 SGHTA, CDR2 FQGNSA. The ends lost 3 bases at V and 5 bases at J; junction bases unmatched: 9. The CDR3 is made up of 15 amino acids. CDR3 loop: CASSFSLAGFDEQYF. For the CDR3, the DNA is TGTGCCAGCAGCTTCTCTTTAGCGGGATTCGACGAGCAGTACTTC.

The chain has TRBV9 and TRBJ1-2; no reliable D call. The CDR3 extends over 12 amino acids. Trimming took off 3 bases at V and 3 bases at J, with 6 bases between the two ends. Germline CDR1 SGDLS, CDR2 YYNGEE. CDR3 nucleotide sequence: TGTGCCAGCAGCGCCCCAGACTATGGCTACACCTTC. Translation gives CASSAPDYGYTF. Full variable domain (rest looked up from reference TRBV9 and TRBJ1-2): DSGVTQTPKHLITATGQRVTLRCSPRSGDLSVYWYQQSLDQGLQFLIQYYNGEERAKGNILERFSAQQFPDLHSELNLSSLELGDSALYFCASSAPDYGYTFGSGTRLTVV.

The chain is built from TRBV6-5 and TRBJ2-6; tentatively, D is TRBD1 (6 bases). CDR3 length: 15 residues. Germline CDR1 MNHEY, CDR2 SVGAGI. Trimming shortened V by 4 bases and J by 4 bases, and 11 bases separated the two germline ends. CDR3 sequence (DNA): TGTGCCAGCAGTTTCCGGGACACCGGGGCCAACGTCCTGACTTTC. This translates into CASSFRDTGANVLTF.

This chain joins TRBV29-1 and TRBJ2-7, with TRBD2 matching 8 bases. After removal of 6 bases from V and 9 bases from J, the junction contained 7 bases not matched to a gene. CDR1 and CDR2 from the germline V gene are SQVTM and ANQGSEA. The CDR3 extends over 11 amino acids. The CDR3 bases are TGCAGCGTCCCGGGGGGGGGTTCGCAGTACTTC. Amino acid sequence: CSVPGGGSQYF.

This chain uses TRBV29-1 with TRBJ2-5; the match to TRBD2 covers 8 bases. Trimming took 4 bases from V and 5 from J; bases not matched to a gene: 12. CDR3 length equals 15 residues. Germline V CDR1 and CDR2: SQVTM, ANQGSEA. CDR3 sequence: CSVVGLAIIVETQYF. For the CDR3, the DNA is TGCAGCGTTGTAGGACTAGCCATAATCGTCGAGACCCAGTACTTC.

The chain employs TRBV6-6 and TRBJ1-1; D call uncertain. V was trimmed by 7 bases and J by 0 bases, leaving 12 bases between them. The CDR3 consists of 14 residues. Germline values: CDR1 MNHNY, CDR2 SVGAGI (reference sequence). CDR3 nucleotides: TGTGCCAGCACCGTGACACCCATGAACACTGAAGCTTTCTTT. Protein sequence: CASTVTPMNTEAFF.

The V and J genes are TRBV5-1 and TRBJ1-3; D might be TRBD1 (5 bases). V dropped 0 bases and J dropped 1 base, with 8 bases sitting between them. This CDR3 contains 15 residues. Germline-derived CDR1 and CDR2 are SGHRS and YFSETQ. For the CDR3, the DNA is TGCGCCAGCAGCTTGGCCCCAGGGTCTGGAAACACCATATATTTT. This sequence encodes CASSLAPGSGNTIYF.

J is TRBJ1-2 and V is TRBV5-8; D might be TRBD1 (5 bases). V shed 4 bases and J shed 1 base, with 14 bases lying between them. Germline CDR1 and CDR2: SGHTS and YDEGEE. This CDR3 region has 15 residues. CDR3 nucleotide sequence: TGTGCCAGCAGCCTAGACGGCAGGGTTAACTATGGCTACACCTTC. Residues: CASSLDGRVNYGYTF.

This sequence joins TRBV28 and TRBJ2-5; D might be TRBD1 (6 bases). Trimming shortened V by 1 base and J by 1 base, and 7 bases separated the two germline ends. The length of the CDR3 is 14 residues. Germline loops: CDR1 MDHEN, CDR2 SYDVKM. CDR3 sequence: CASSLLGGQETQYF. CDR3 in DNA: TGTGCCAGCAGTTTATTAGGGGGCCAAGAGACCCAGTACTTC.